This T cell receptor beta chain was documented in a study of blood T cell repertoires in COVID-19. Overall study context: Nucleic acid was either cDNA or gDNA, and it came from T cells, B-cell-depleted T cells, or PBMCs.

Method: immunoSEQ multiplex PCR; TCRdb's copy keeps in-frame clones and lacks some. The table lists about 49,000 clones, around four fifths of them singletons. This CDR3 is 18 amino acids long. The ends lost 0 bases at V and 1 base at J; junction bases unmatched: 9. CDR1 and CDR2 (germline): MNHEY, SMNVEV (reference sequence). V and J are TRBV27 and TRBJ1-1; 9 bases line up with TRBD1. This TCR was sampled from a woman aged 55-70 years with acute or convalescent COVID-19. Sequences were obtained from peripheral blood. The CDR3 nucleotides are TGTGCCAGCAGTTTATCGGGACAGGGTATTGGGGAGAACACTGAAGCTTTCTTT. This translates into CASSLSGQGIGENTEAFF.